These 18 T cell receptor beta chains came from one sample sequenced in a study of cytomegalovirus exposure and HLA in healthy donors. TCRdb keeps only in-frame clones here, not all; method: immunoSEQ multiplex PCR. Of 210,000 or so clones listed, about 90% are singletons. The sample taken for sequencing was PBMCs. All receptors come from a woman aged 18-29 years in good health and CMV-seronegative.

This chain uses TRBV7-2 with TRBJ1-1; D is perhaps TRBD1 (6 bases). Trimming shortened V by 0 bases and J by 2 bases, and 10 bases separated the two germline ends. From germline, CDR1 is SGHTA and CDR2 FQGNSA. This CDR3 region has 15 residues. CDR3 protein: CASSLAGTQNTEAFF. CDR3 nucleotides: TGTGCCAGCAGCTTAGCGGGGACACAAAACACTGAAGCTTTCTTT.

The V gene is TRBV6-6, the J gene TRBJ2-7; 8 bases line up with TRBD1. The germline V gene encodes CDR1 MNHNY and CDR2 SVGAGI (reference sequence). The CDR3 consists of 12 residues. The ends lost 7 bases at V and 2 bases at J; junction bases unmatched: 1. Here the CDR3 DNA reads TGTGCCAGCACGGACAGGGCCTACGAGCAGTACTTC. Translated: CASTDRAYEQYF.

V usage is TRBV2 and J usage is TRBJ1-3; 7 nucleotides align to TRBD1. The germline V gene has CDR1 SNHLY and CDR2 FYNNEI. The CDR3 covers 15 residues. Unmatched junction bases numbered 9, after V lost 6 bases and J lost 4 bases. In DNA, the CDR3 is TGTGCCAGCAGCCAGGGCAGGGGGTCCGGAAACACCATATATTTT. This codes for CASSQGRGSGNTIYF. Full variable domain (remainder filled in from reference TRBV2 and TRBJ1-3): EPEVTQTPSHQVTQMGQEVILRCVPISNHLYFYWYRQILGQKVEFLVSFYNNEISEKSEIFDDQFSVERPDGSNFTLKIRSTKLEDSAMYFCASSQGRGSGNTIYFGEGSWLTVV.

The rearrangement links TRBV6-5 to TRBJ2-7; 11 bases fit TRBD2. This CDR3 contains 16 residues. Losses at the gene ends were 2 bases for V and 3 bases for J; bases not matched to a gene: 6. Germline V gene lookup returns CDR1 MNHEY and CDR2 SVGAGI. The CDR3 DNA is TGTGCCAGCAGTTACGGGCTAGCGGGAGGTGGCTACGAGCAGTACTTC. As protein: CASSYGLAGGGYEQYF.

The chain carries TRBV9 and TRBJ1-2, with D perhaps TRBD1 (5 bases). CDR3 length equals 19 residues. Germline lookup yields CDR1 SGDLS and CDR2 YYNGEE. V was pared by 0 bases and J by 8 bases, with 29 bases between. The CDR3 DNA reads as TGTGCCAGCAGCGTAGTAAGTCATGGTGTCCGGACACAGCTCGACGGCTACACCTTC. This translates into CASSVVSHGVRTQLDGYTF.

The DNA for the CDR3 is TGTGCCAGCAGCTTAAGACTAGCGGGAGTCCTCACCGGGGAGCTGTTTTTT. Protein: CASSLRLAGVLTGELFF. The rearrangement joins TRBV7-2 to TRBJ2-2, with TRBD2 identical over 12 bases. The V segment lost 2 bases and the J segment 4 bases; nucleotides outside the gene matches: 5. Germline CDR1 and CDR2: SGHTA and FQGNSA. CDR3 length: 17 amino acids.

The chain carries TRBV6-6 and TRBJ2-5; D is possibly TRBD2 (6 bases). Trimming took off 7 bases at V and 2 bases at J, with 14 bases between the two ends. CDR3 length equals 14 residues. Germline CDR1 and CDR2: MNHNY and SVGAGI (reference sequence). Here the CDR3 reads CASTLLADQETQYF. The CDR3 DNA follows: TGTGCCAGCACGCTTTTAGCGGATCAAGAGACCCAGTACTTC.

This sequence joins TRBV7-2 and TRBJ2-3; 7 bases align to TRBD2. J was trimmed by 4 bases and V by 5 bases; bases with no gene match: 6. Germline CDR1 is SGHTA and CDR2 is FQGNSA. The CDR3 has 14 amino acids. The CDR3 loop reads CASSHGEGADTQYF. The CDR3 DNA is TGTGCCAGCAGCCATGGGGAGGGCGCAGATACGCAGTATTTT.

CDR3 nucleotide sequence: TGCAGCGTTCGAGACAGCTACAATGAGCAGTTCTTC. Residues: CSVRDSYNEQFF. The chain recombines TRBV29-1 with TRBJ2-1; a weak D match, TRBD1 (5 bases). Germline CDR1 reads SQVTM; CDR2 reads ANQGSEA. V lost 5 bases to trimming and J lost 3 bases, with 8 bases between them. This CDR3 region has 12 residues.

The V call is TRBV6-4, the J call TRBJ2-1; D call uncertain. This CDR3 has 15 amino acids. Trimming took off 3 bases at V and 5 bases at J, with 14 bases between the two ends. Germline-derived CDR1 and CDR2 are MRHNA and SNTAGT. DNA for the CDR3: TGTGCCAGCAGTGAATCCCCCGAGGTCCACAATGAGCAGTTCTTC. Amino acid sequence: CASSESPEVHNEQFF.

The rearrangement links TRBV2 to TRBJ2-2; 7 bases line up with TRBD1. This CDR3 has 16 residues. Trimming removed 6 bases from V and 4 bases from J; junction bases left unmatched: 11. CDR1 is SNHLY, CDR2 FYNNEI, per germline. The DNA for the CDR3 is TGTGCCAGCAGGCGCGAAGGGGGCGCCGGCACCGGGGAGCTGTTTTTT. Protein sequence: CASRREGGAGTGELFF.

This clone has only one observation. The CDR3, as DNA: TGTGCCAGTAGTAAGGACAGGGCGGGAAACACTGAAGCTTTCTTT. Translated, it gives CASSKDRAGNTEAFF. The chain links TRBV19 to TRBJ1-1, with 8 bases identical to TRBD1. Unmatched junction bases numbered 6, after V lost 4 bases and J lost 2 bases. CDR1 and CDR2 (germline): LNHDA, SQIVND (reference sequence). The CDR3 runs 15 residues. Based on the CDR3 plus reference TRBV19 and TRBJ1-1, the full variable domain is DGGITQSPKYLFRKEGQNVTLSCEQNLNHDAMYWYRQDPGQGLRLIYYSQIVNDFQKGDIAEGYSVSREKKESFPLTVTSAQKNPTAFYLCASSKDRAGNTEAFFGQGTRLTVV.

V usage is TRBV6-1 and J usage is TRBJ1-1, with D unresolved. The CDR3 contains 11 residues. Germline V lookup: CDR1 MNHNS, CDR2 SASEGT. V was cut by 6 bases and J by 8 bases, with 10 bases left in between. The CDR3 loop is CASSGPPEAFF. The CDR3 nucleotides read TGTGCCAGCAGCGGTCCCCCGGAAGCTTTCTTT.

V and J are TRBV5-1 and TRBJ2-2; maybe TRBD2 (5 bases). Trimming left V 4 bases short and J 0 bases short, with 10 bases between. CDR1 and CDR2 from the germline V gene are SGHRS and YFSETQ. This CDR3 comprises 15 residues. The DNA of the CDR3 is TGCGCCAGCAGCAACAGCGGTACGAACACCGGGGAGCTGTTTTTT. This gives the protein CASSNSGTNTGELFF.

The chain combines TRBV28 with TRBJ1-2, with D maybe TRBD1 (6 bases). This CDR3 spans 13 amino acids. Trimming left V 2 bases short and J 8 bases short, with 12 bases between. Germline-derived CDR1 and CDR2 are MDHEN and SYDVKM. In nucleotides, the CDR3 is TGTGCCAGCAGTTTACCTTATGGGGGCGGCTACACCTTC. Its protein product is CASSLPYGGGYTF.

This chain connects TRBV13 to TRBJ2-1; 13 bases are shared with TRBD2. Germline V CDR1 and CDR2: PRHDT, FYEKMQ (reference sequence). The junction had 5 bases not matched to a gene; V was cut back by 5 bases and J by 7 bases. CDR3 length equals 15 residues. The CDR3: CASSLGLAGDNEQFF. CDR3 in DNA: TGTGCCAGCAGCCTTGGACTAGCGGGAGATAATGAGCAGTTCTTC.

The chain couples TRBV19 to TRBJ2-7, with 9 bases aligning to TRBD2. CDR1 is LNHDA and CDR2 is SQIVND in the germline V gene (reference sequence). The trim removed 5 bases at V and 3 bases at J, leaving 8 bases unmatched. This CDR3 is built from 15 residues. This chain's CDR3 is CASSPQLAGNYEQYF. The CDR3 DNA sequence: TGTGCCAGTAGTCCCCAACTAGCGGGCAACTACGAGCAGTACTTC.

The J gene is TRBJ2-2, the V gene TRBV7-9; tentative D call: TRBD1 (5 bases). CDR3 length: 15 amino acids. Germline CDR1 SEHNR, CDR2 FQNEAQ (reference sequence). V was clipped by 6 bases and J by 1 base, with 12 bases between them. The CDR3 region is CASSSNRRNTGELFF. CDR3 DNA sequence: TGTGCCAGCAGTTCGAACAGGAGGAACACCGGGGAGCTGTTTTTT.